The clone carrying this T cell receptor beta chain was observed a few times. The antigen remains undetermined. This sample was included in a study of CD8 T cells in ankylosing spondylitis. General study results and limits: Within matched ankylosing spondylitis synovial fluid, disease-linked clones were reportedly significantly enriched. The study identified a TCR beta motif of roughly eight highly homologous variants that appeared characteristic of ankylosing spondylitis blood. Disease-linked clones bore a CD8+ phenotype and were relatively rare in peripheral blood.

Libraries for TCR beta were made by quantitative 5'-RACE with molecular barcodes. Each CDR3 protein is one row after TCRdb ran MiXCR on the 5' RACE reads. The sample includes 130,000 or so distinct CDR3 sequences, 17% of them seen just once. Germline CDR1 reads MNHEY; CDR2 reads SMNVEV (reference sequence). Trimming took 5 bases from V and 4 from J; bases not matched to a gene: 11. The CDR3 loop spans 17 amino acids. Sequencing used blood, either unsorted or a sorted T cell fraction (not recorded which). This clonotype originated in a male donor with ankylosing spondylitis. The V gene is TRBV27, the J gene TRBJ2-7; 13 nucleotides match TRBD2. The CDR3: CASSPGLAGAEGYEQYF. The DNA of the CDR3 is TGTGCCAGCAGTCCCGGACTAGCGGGAGCGGAGGGTTACGAGCAGTACTTC.